This TCR beta chain originates from a study of human T cells and chemical hapten exposure. Looking at the study overall: Weekly scalp doses of diphenylcyclopropenone were given to patients during the roughly 26-week study. Overall study results and limits: All donors were alopecia patients, so their immunity may differ from that of healthy people.

Time point: patch test 1, 2 weeks after DPC sensitization. As to treatment: therapeutic diphenylcyclopropenone sensitization with weekly scalp DPC. Investigators collected blood before applying each patch test. With respect to this clonotype: What it binds is unknown.

Single cDNA molecules in the library carried unique molecular identifiers attached during preparation. TCRdb fed the RACE reads into MiXCR, producing one record per CDR3 protein. The sample has roughly 360,000 distinct CDR3 sequences, roughly 4.8% seen once; the top ten hold under 3%. This TCR derives from a woman in her forties or fifties with alopecia areata. Some clones in this sample may be carry-over from other donors' samples. The source material was whole blood, sampled in connection with sensitization to the hapten diphenylcyclopropenone (DPC).

The CDR3 loop is CASSKDRVDQPQHF. The CDR3, as DNA: TGTGCCAGCAGTAAGGACAGGGTTGATCAGCCCCAGCATTTT. The J gene is TRBJ1-5, the V gene TRBV12-3 or TRBV12-4, with TRBD1 matching over 8 bases. With 5 bases clipped from V and 5 bases from J, the junction kept 5 bases outside the gene matches. The CDR3 spans 14 residues.